This T cell receptor (beta chain) was obtained from a study of T-cell reconstitution after alpha-beta-depleted transplantation in children. Using unique molecular identifiers, the investigators prepared the TCRbeta library. From the PCR reads, TCRdb called clonotypes with MiXCR, one entry per CDR3 protein. Seen here are 490,000 or so distinct CDR3 sequences, around an eighth observed once, and the top ten hold about 5.4%. In germline, CDR1 is KGHDR, CDR2 SFDVKD. Trimming removed 6 bases at V and 6 bases at J, with 31 bases between. CDR3 length: 20 amino acids. V usage is TRBV24-1 and J usage is TRBJ2-2; maybe TRBD2 (5 bases). Material: PBMCs from the stem cell graft donor, obtained from the stem cell graft. This clonotype originated in a human donor who donated a stem cell graft to a child with combined immunodeficiency. As DNA, the CDR3 is TGTGCCACCAGTCACCACTCCGGGGAAGGGCCTACCGTGCAACCCGGGGAGCTGTTTTTT. Translated, it gives CATSHHSGEGPTVQPGELFF.